The 17 T cell receptor beta chains below come from one sample, sequenced in a study of blood T cell repertoires in COVID-19. The assay was immunoSEQ multiplex PCR, and TCRdb's table has in-frame clones only and misses some. The sample lists around 700,000 clones; approximately 90% were seen once. Source material: peripheral blood. The receptors come from a woman aged 18-35 years with acute or convalescent COVID-19.

V gene TRBV3-1 (or the pseudogene TRBV3-2) combines with J gene TRBJ1-4; D is perhaps TRBD1 (6 bases). CDR1 and CDR2 (germline): LGHDT, YNNKEL (reference sequence). The CDR3 runs 19 residues. Trimming stripped 4 bases from V and 0 bases from J, with 21 bases between. In nucleotides, the CDR3 is TGTGCCAGCAGCCTGAGCCGGGGGGGCCGAGTTGCAACTAATGAAAAACTGTTTTTT. Translating it yields CASSLSRGGRVATNEKLFF.

The CDR3 DNA reads TGTGCCAGCAGCTACGGGATTTACGAGCAGTACTTC. Residues: CASSYGIYEQYF. The chain employs TRBV2 and TRBJ2-7; maybe TRBD2 (5 bases). Germline values: CDR1 SNHLY, CDR2 FYNNEI. The V and J ends lost 6 bases and 4 bases respectively, with 10 bases between them. This CDR3 has 12 residues.

The genes are TRBV27 and TRBJ1-2, with TRBD1 matching 8 bases. CDR3 length equals 14 residues. Germline CDR1 reads MNHEY; CDR2 reads SMNVEV (reference sequence). V gave up 5 bases and J gave up 6 bases; unmatched junction bases: 8. The CDR3 reads CASSITGTGHGYTF. In DNA, the CDR3 is TGTGCCAGCAGTATCACCGGGACAGGACATGGCTACACCTTC.

The chain uses TRBV10-3 and TRBJ1-3; D gene uncertain. The CDR3 sequence is 13 residues long. The germline V gene encodes CDR1 ENHRY and CDR2 SYGVKD. The V and J ends lost 3 bases and 6 bases respectively, with 9 bases between them. The CDR3 reads CAISDRRENTIYF. In DNA, the CDR3 is TGTGCCATCAGTGACCGGAGGGAAAACACCATATATTTT.

This chain uses TRBV6-5 with TRBJ1-1, with D hard to call. The CDR3 contains 11 residues. Trimming removed 6 bases at V and 7 bases at J, with 9 bases between. CDR1 and CDR2 from the germline V gene are MNHEY and SVGAGI. This CDR3 reads CASREEDEAFF. The CDR3 region has the DNA TGTGCCAGCAGGGAGGAAGATGAAGCTTTCTTT.

This clone is a singleton in its sample. This chain connects TRBV6-5 to TRBJ1-5, with a possible D match to TRBD1 (6 bases). The CDR3 runs 14 residues. The germline CDR1 and CDR2 sequences are MNHEY and SVGAGI. Trimming pared 5 bases from V and 4 bases from J, leaving 12 bases between. CDR3 sequence (DNA): TGTGCCAGCAGTCCCCGGACAGCTAATCAGCCCCAGCATTTT. Protein sequence: CASSPRTANQPQHF.

The V gene is TRBV18, the J gene TRBJ2-1; 12 bases match TRBD2. The CDR3 is made up of 16 amino acids. V lost 2 bases, J lost 7 bases, and 6 bases stayed unmatched. Germline V gene lookup returns CDR1 KGHSH and CDR2 LQKENI. CDR3 coding DNA: TGTGCCAGCTCACCAGCCGAAGGACTAGCGGGGAATGAGCAGTTCTTC. Its translation: CASSPAEGLAGNEQFF.

The chain joins TRBV5-6 to TRBJ1-5; D is uncertain. This CDR3 comprises 15 residues. Germline V gene lookup returns CDR1 SGHDT and CDR2 YYEEEE. Between the trimmed V and J ends, which lost 0 bases and 3 bases, there was a span of 10 bases. This CDR3 is CASSLVGQVNQPQHF. CDR3 in DNA: TGTGCCAGCAGCTTGGTGGGCCAGGTCAATCAGCCCCAGCATTTT.

This clone was observed a single time. The chain links TRBV5-1 to TRBJ2-7, with 7 positions matching TRBD1. Trimming took 0 bases from V and 3 from J; bases not matched to a gene: 6. CDR1 and CDR2 (germline): SGHRS, YFSETQ. CDR3 length equals 15 residues. CDR3 sequence: CASSLGQGEFYEQYF. CDR3 DNA: TGCGCCAGCAGCTTGGGCCAGGGGGAATTCTACGAGCAGTACTTC.

V is TRBV5-5 and J is TRBJ2-1; 9 positions match TRBD2. CDR3 length: 15 residues. J lost 4 bases, V lost 6 bases, and 8 bases had no gene match. In germline, CDR1 is SGHKS, CDR2 YYEKEE (reference sequence). CDR3 residues: CASMVLAGIYNEQFF. Written as DNA, the CDR3 is TGTGCCAGCATGGTGCTAGCGGGGATTTACAATGAGCAGTTCTTC.

V and J are TRBV27 and TRBJ1-5; 7 nucleotides match TRBD1. Germline V gives CDR1 MNHEY, CDR2 SMNVEV (reference sequence). The CDR3 length is 15 residues. With 6 bases clipped from V and 5 bases from J, the junction kept 10 bases outside the gene matches. CDR3 DNA: TGTGCCAGCAGCCTCAGACAGGGATCGGATCAGCCCCAGCATTTT. It yields the protein CASSLRQGSDQPQHF.

This sequence joins TRBV1 and TRBJ1-4; TRBD1, the table's D call, was not compared with the DNA. TRBV1 is listed as a pseudogene. The CDR3 extends over 16 amino acids. The DNA of the CDR3 is TGCACCAGCAGCCAGACCCGGGACAGACCTAATGAAAAACTGTTTTTT. Amino acid sequence: CTSSQTRDRPNEKLFF.

The rearrangement links TRBV7-9 to TRBJ2-3; 10 nucleotides match TRBD1. Germline lookup yields CDR1 SEHNR and CDR2 FQNEAQ (reference sequence). Trimming cost V 3 bases and J 3 bases; bases outside gene matches: 12. This CDR3 region has 18 residues. The CDR3 nucleotides read TGTGCCAGCAGCTTTACGGCCCCGGGACAGGGGAAGACAGATACGCAGTATTTT. Translation: CASSFTAPGQGKTDTQYF.

The chain recombines TRBV5-6 with TRBJ1-2; TRBD1 is a possible D gene (6 bases). V lost 6 bases and J lost 1, with 16 bases in between. The CDR3 has 15 amino acids. CDR1 and CDR2 (germline): SGHDT, YYEEEE. CDR3 region: CASTRQIQGNYGYTF. The CDR3 DNA follows: TGTGCCAGCACCCGGCAGATACAGGGTAACTATGGCTACACCTTC.

The chain recombines TRBV20-1 with TRBJ2-3; TRBD1 agrees at 7 bases. With V trimmed by 8 bases and J by 1 base, 0 bases remained unmatched. The germline V gene encodes CDR1 DFQATT and CDR2 SNEGSKA (reference sequence). The CDR3 loop spans 11 amino acids. This CDR3 reads CSTGGTDTQYF. CDR3 sequence (DNA): TGCAGTACAGGGGGCACAGATACGCAGTATTTT.

J is TRBJ1-2 and V is TRBV25-1; no definite D call. The CDR3 runs to 14 residues. The germline gives CDR1 MGHDK, CDR2 SYGVNS. Between the trimmed V and J ends, which lost 4 bases and 4 bases, there was a span of 13 bases. This CDR3 is CASSVFGGSYGYTF. DNA for the CDR3: TGTGCCAGCAGTGTGTTCGGCGGCTCCTATGGCTACACCTTC.

V usage is TRBV19 and J usage is TRBJ2-5; weak D call: TRBD2 (7 bases). Germline values: CDR1 LNHDA, CDR2 SQIVND (reference sequence). The V and J ends lost 6 bases and 5 bases respectively, with 13 bases between them. The CDR3 loop spans 13 amino acids. DNA for the CDR3: TGTGCCAGTAGCAGGGGAGGGGTGGAGACCCAGTACTTC. Encoded protein: CASSRGGVETQYF.